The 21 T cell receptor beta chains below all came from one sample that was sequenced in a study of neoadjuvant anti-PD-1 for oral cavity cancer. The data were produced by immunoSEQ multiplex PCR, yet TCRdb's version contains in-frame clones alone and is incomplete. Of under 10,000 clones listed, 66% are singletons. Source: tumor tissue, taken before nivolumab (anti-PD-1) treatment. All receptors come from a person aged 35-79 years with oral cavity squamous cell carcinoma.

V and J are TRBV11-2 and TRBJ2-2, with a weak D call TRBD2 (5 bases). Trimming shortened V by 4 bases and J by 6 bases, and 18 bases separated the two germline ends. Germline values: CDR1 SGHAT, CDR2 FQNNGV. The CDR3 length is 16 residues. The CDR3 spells CASSYDGDQAAGELFF. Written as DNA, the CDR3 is TGTGCCAGCAGCTACGACGGGGATCAGGCGGCCGGGGAGCTGTTTTTT.

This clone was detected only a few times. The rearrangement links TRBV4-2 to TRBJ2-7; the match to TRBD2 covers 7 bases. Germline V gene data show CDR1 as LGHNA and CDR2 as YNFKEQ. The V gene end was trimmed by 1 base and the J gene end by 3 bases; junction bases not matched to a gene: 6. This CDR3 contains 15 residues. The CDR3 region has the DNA TGTGCCAGCAGCCAAGCGTTAGGCGGGGGCTACGAGCAGTACTTC. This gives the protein CASSQALGGGYEQYF.

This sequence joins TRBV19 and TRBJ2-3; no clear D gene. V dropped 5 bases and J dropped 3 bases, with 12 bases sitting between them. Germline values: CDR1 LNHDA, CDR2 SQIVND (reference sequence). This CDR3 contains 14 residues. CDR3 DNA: TGTGCCAGTAGTGCCGGATATGGGACAGATACGCAGTATTTT. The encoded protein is CASSAGYGTDTQYF.

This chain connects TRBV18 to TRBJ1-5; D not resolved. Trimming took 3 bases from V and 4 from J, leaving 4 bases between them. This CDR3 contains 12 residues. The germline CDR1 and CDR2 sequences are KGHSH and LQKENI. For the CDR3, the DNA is TGTGCCAGCTCACCCGGGAATCAGCCCCAGCATTTT. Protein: CASSPGNQPQHF.

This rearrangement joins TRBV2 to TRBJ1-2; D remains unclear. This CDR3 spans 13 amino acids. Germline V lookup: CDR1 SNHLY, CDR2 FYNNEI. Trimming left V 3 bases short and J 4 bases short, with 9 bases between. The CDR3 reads CASSDMRSYGYTF. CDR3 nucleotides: TGTGCCAGCAGTGATATGAGGTCCTATGGCTACACCTTC.

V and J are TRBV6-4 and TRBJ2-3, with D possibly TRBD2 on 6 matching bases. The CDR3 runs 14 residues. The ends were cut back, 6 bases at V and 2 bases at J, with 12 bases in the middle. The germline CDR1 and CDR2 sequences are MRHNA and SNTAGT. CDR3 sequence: CASRAAGNTDTQYF. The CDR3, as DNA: TGTGCCAGCAGAGCGGCGGGGAACACAGATACGCAGTATTTT.

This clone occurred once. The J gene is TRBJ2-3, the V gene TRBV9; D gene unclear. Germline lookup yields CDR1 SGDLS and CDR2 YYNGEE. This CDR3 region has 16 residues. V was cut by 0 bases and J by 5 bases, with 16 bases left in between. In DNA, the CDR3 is TGTGCCAGCAGCGTAGGTCTAATCTTCAGTGGAGATACGCAGTATTTT. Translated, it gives CASSVGLIFSGDTQYF.

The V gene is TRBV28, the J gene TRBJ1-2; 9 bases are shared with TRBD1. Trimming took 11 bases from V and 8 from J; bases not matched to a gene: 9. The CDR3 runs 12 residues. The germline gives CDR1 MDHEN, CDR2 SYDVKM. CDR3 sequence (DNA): TGTGCCGGGAGCGGGACAGGGAAGGGCTACACCTTC. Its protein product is CAGSGTGKGYTF.

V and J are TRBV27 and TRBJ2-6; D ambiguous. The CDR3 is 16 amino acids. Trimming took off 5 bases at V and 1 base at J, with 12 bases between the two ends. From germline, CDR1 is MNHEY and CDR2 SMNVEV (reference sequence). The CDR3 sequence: CASSVSWRSGANVLTF. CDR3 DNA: TGTGCCAGCAGTGTGTCTTGGAGATCTGGGGCCAACGTCCTGACTTTC.

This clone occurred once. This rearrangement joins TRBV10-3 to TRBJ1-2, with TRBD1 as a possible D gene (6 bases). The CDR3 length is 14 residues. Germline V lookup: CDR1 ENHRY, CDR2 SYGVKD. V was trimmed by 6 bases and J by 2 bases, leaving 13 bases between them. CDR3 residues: CAISLGHQNYGYTF. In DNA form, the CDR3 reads TGTGCCATCAGCTTGGGACACCAAAACTATGGCTACACCTTC.

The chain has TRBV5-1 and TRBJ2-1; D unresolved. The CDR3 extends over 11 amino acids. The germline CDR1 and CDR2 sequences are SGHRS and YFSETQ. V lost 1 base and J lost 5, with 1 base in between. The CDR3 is CASSLNNEQFF. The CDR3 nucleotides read TGCGCCAGCAGCTTGAACAATGAGCAGTTCTTC.

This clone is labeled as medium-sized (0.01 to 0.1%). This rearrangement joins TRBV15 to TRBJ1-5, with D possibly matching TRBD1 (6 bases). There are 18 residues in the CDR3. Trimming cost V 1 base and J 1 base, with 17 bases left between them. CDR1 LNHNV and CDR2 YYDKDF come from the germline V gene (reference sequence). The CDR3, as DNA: TGTGCCACCAGCAGAGCCATCAGGGGATGGGGCAGCAATCAGCCCCAGCATTTT. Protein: CATSRAIRGWGSNQPQHF.

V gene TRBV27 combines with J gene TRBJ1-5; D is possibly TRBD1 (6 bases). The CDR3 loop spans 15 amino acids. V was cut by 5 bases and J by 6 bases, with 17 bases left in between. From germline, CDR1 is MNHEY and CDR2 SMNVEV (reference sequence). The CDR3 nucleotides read TGTGCCAGCAGTACCCGAACAGGGACGGGTCAGCCCCAGCATTTT. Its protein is CASSTRTGTGQPQHF.

CDR3 sequence: CASSWRGRKNTEAFF. Written as DNA, the CDR3 is TGTGCCAGCAGCTGGAGAGGCAGAAAGAACACTGAAGCTTTCTTT. The gene calls are TRBV7-9 and TRBJ1-1; D is unresolved. Trimming pared 4 bases from V and 1 base from J, leaving 13 bases between. CDR1 is SEHNR, CDR2 FQNEAQ, per germline (reference sequence). The CDR3 runs to 15 residues.

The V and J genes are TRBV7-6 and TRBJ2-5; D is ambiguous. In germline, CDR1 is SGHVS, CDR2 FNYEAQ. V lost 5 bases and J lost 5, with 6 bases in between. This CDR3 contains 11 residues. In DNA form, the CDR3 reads TGTGCCAGCAGCCCCCTGGAGACCCAGTACTTC. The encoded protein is CASSPLETQYF.

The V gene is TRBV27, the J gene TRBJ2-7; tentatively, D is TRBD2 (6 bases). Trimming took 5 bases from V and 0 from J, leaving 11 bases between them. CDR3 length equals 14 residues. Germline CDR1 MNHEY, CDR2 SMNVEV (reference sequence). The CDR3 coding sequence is TGTGCCAGCAGTGGGACTCCGAGCTCCTACGAGCAGTACTTC. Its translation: CASSGTPSSYEQYF.

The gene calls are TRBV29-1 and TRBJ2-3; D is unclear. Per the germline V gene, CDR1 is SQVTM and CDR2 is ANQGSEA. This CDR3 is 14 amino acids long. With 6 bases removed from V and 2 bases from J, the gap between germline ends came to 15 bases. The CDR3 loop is CSVTRGEVTDTQYF. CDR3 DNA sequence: TGCAGCGTGACACGCGGAGAGGTCACAGATACGCAGTATTTT.

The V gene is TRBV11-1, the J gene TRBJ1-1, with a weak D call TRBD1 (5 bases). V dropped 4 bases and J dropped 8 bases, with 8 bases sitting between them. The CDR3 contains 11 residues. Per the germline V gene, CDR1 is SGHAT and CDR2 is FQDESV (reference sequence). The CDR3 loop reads CASSWEGEAFF. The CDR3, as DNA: TGTGCCAGCAGCTGGGAGGGGGAAGCTTTCTTT.

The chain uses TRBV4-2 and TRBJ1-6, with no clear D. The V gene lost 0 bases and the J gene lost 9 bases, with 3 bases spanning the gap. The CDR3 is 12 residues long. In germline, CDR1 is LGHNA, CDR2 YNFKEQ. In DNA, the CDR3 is TGTGCCAGCAGCCAAGAGGTTTCACCCCTCCACTTT. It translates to CASSQEVSPLHF.

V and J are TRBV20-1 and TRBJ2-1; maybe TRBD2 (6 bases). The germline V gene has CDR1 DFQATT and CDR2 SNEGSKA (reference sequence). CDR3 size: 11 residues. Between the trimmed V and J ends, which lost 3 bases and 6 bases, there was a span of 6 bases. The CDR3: CSARGGNEQFF. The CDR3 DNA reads TGCAGTGCTAGGGGGGGCAATGAGCAGTTCTTC.

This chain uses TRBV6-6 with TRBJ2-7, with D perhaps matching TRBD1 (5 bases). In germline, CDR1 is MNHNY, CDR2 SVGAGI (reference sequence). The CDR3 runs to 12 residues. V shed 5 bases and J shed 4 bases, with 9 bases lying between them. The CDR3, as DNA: TGTGCCAGCAGTCAACAGGTTTACGAGCAGTACTTC. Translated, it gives CASSQQVYEQYF.